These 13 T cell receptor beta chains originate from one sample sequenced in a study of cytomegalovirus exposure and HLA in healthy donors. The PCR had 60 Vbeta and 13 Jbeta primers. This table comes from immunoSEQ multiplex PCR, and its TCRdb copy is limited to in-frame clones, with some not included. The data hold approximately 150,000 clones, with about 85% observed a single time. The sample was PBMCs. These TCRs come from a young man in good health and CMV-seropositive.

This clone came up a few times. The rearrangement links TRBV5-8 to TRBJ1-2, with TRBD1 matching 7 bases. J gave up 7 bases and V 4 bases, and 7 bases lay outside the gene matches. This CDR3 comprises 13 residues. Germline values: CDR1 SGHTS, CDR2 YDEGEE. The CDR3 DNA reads TGTGCCAGCAGCGGCGGACAGGCGGGTGGCTACACCTTC. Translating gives CASSGGQAGGYTF. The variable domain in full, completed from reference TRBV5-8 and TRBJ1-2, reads EAGVTQSPTHLIKTRGQQATLRCSPISGHTSVYWYQQALGLGLQFLLWYDEGEERNRGNFPPRFSGRQFPNYSSELNVNALELEDSALYLCASSGGQAGGYTFGSGTRLTVV.

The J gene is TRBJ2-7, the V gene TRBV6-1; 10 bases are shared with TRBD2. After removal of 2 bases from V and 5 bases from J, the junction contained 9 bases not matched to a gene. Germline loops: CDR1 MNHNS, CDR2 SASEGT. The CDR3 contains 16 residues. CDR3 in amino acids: CASSETELAGNHEQYF. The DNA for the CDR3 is TGTGCCAGCAGTGAAACGGAACTAGCGGGAAATCACGAGCAGTACTTC.

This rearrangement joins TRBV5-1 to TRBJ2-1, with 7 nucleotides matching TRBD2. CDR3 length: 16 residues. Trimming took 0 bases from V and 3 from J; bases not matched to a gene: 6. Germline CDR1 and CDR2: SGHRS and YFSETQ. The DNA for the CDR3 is TGCGCCAGCAGCTTGGGGGTCGGGACTATCTACAATGAGCAGTTCTTC. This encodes CASSLGVGTIYNEQFF.

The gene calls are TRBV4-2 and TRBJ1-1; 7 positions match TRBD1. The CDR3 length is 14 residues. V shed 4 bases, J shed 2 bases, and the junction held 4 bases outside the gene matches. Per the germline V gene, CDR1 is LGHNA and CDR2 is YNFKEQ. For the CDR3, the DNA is TGTGCCAGCAGCCTGGGACAGCTCAACACTGAAGCTTTCTTT. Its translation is CASSLGQLNTEAFF.

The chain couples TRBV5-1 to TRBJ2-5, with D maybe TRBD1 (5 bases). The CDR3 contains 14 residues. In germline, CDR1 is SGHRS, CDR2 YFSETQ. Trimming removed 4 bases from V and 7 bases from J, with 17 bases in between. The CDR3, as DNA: TGCGCCAGCAGCCCCGACACAGGTCTGGGGACCCAGTACTTC. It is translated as CASSPDTGLGTQYF.

CDR3 amino acids: CAISPDSWGLGYTF. Here the CDR3 DNA reads TGTGCCATCAGCCCGGACAGTTGGGGTCTGGGCTACACCTTC. The chain combines TRBV10-3 with TRBJ1-2, with a tentative D call TRBD1 (6 bases). V gave up 6 bases and J gave up 8 bases, with 19 bases separating them. The CDR3 has 14 residues. CDR1 ENHRY and CDR2 SYGVKD come from the germline V gene.

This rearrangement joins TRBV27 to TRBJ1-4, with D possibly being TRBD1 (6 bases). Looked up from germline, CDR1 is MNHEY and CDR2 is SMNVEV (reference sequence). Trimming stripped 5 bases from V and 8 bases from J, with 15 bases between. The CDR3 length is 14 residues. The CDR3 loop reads CASSKRTASEKLFF. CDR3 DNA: TGTGCCAGCAGTAAAAGGACAGCTTCGGAAAAACTGTTTTTT.

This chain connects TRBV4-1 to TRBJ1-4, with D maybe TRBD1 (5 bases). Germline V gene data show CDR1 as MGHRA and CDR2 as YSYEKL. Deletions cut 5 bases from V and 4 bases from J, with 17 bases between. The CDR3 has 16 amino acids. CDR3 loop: CASSDSPGGVNEKLFF. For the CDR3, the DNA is TGCGCCAGCAGCGACTCTCCAGGAGGGGTTAATGAAAAACTGTTTTTT.

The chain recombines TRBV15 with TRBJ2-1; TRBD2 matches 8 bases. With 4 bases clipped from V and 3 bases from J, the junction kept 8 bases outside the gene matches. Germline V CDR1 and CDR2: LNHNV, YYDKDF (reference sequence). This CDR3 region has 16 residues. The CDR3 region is CATSNSLAVLYNEQFF. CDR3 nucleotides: TGTGCCACCAGCAATTCACTAGCGGTTCTCTACAATGAGCAGTTCTTC.

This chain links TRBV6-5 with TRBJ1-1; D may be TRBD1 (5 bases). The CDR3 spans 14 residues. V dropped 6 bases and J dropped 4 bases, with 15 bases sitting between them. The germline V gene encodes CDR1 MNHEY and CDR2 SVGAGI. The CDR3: CASSSVRGGTEAFF. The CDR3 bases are TGTGCCAGCAGCTCCGTGCGGGGGGGCACTGAAGCTTTCTTT.

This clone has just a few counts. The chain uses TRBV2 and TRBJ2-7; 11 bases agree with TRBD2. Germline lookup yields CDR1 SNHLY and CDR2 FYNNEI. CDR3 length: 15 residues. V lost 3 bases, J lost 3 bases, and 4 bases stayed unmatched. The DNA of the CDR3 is TGTGCCAGCAGTGAGGGACTAGCGGCCTTCTACGAGCAGTACTTC. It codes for CASSEGLAAFYEQYF.

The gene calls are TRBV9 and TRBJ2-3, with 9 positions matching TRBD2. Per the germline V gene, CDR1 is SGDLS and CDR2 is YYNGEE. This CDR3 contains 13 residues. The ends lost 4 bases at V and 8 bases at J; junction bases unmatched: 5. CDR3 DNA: TGTGCCAGCAGCCCCAGACTAGCGGCTACGCAGTATTTT. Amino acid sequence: CASSPRLAATQYF.

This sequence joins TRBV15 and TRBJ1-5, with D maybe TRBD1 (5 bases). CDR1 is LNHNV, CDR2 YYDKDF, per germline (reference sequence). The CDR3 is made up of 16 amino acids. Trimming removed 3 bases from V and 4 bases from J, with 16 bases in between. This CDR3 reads CATSSPLGQPNQPQHF. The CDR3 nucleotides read TGTGCCACCAGCAGCCCCTTAGGACAACCTAATCAGCCCCAGCATTTT. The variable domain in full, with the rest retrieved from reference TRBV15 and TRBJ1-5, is DAMVIQNPRYQVTQFGKPVTLSCSQTLNHNVMYWYQQKSSQAPKLLFHYYDKDFNNEADTPDNFQSRRPNTSFCFLDIRSPGLGDTAMYLCATSSPLGQPNQPQHFGDGTRLSIL.